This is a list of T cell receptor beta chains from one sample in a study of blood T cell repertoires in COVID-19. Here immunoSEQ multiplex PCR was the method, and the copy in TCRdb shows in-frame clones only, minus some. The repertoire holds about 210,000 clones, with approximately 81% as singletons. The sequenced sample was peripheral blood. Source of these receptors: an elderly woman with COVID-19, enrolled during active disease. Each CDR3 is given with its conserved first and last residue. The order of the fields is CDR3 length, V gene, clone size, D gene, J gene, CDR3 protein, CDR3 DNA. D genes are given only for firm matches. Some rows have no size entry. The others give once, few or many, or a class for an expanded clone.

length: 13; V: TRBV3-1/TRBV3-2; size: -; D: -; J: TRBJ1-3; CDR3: CASSPSTGNTIYF; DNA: TGTGCCAGCAGCCCGTCGACAGGAAACACCATATATTTT
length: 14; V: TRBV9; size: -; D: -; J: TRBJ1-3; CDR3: CASSVDLAGNTIYF; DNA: TGTGCCAGCAGCGTAGACCTAGCTGGAAACACCATATATTTT
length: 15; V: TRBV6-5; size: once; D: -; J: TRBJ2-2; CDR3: CASNRRSGDTGELFF; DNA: TGTGCCAGCAACCGCCGATCGGGGGACACCGGGGAGCTGTTTTTT
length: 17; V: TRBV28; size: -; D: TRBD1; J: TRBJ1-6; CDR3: CASSLSAPGQGDSPLHF; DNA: TGTGCCAGCAGTTTATCCGCGCCGGGACAGGGTGATTCACCCCTCCACTTT
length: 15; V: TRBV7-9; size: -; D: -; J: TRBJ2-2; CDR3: CASQARDTNTGELFF; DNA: TGTGCCAGCCAAGCTCGGGATACGAACACCGGGGAGCTGTTTTTT
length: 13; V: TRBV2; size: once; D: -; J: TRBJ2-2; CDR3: CASSRQTTGELFF; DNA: TGTGCCAGCTCAAGACAGACCACCGGGGAGCTGTTTTTT
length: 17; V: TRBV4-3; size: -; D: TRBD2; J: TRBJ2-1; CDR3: CASSHRSGLRNNNEQFF; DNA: TGCGCCAGCAGCCATAGGTCGGGACTACGTAACAACAATGAGCAGTTCTTC
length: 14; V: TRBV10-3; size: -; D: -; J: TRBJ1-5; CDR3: CAIRMGVRREPQHF; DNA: TGTGCCATCAGGATGGGAGTACGGCGGGAGCCCCAGCATTTT
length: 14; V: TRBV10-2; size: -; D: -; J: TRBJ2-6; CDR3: CASSDSGGANVLTF; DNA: TGCGCCAGCAGTGACTCGGGGGGGGCCAACGTCCTGACTTTC
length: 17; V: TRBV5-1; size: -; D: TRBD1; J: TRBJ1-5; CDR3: CASSTGTGAFSNQPQHF; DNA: TGCGCCAGCAGCACGGGGACAGGGGCTTTTAGCAATCAGCCCCAGCATTTT
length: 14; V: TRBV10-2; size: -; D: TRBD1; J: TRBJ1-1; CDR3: CASSHQGVDTEAFF; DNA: TGCGCCAGCAGTCATCAGGGGGTGGACACTGAAGCTTTCTTT
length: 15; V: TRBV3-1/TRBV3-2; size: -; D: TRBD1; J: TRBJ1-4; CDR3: CASSIRGRPNEKLFF; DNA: TGTGCCAGCAGTATCAGGGGGCGGCCTAATGAAAAACTGTTTTTT
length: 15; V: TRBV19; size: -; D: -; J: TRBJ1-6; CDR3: CASSQGTDVVSPLHF; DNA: TGTGCCAGTAGTCAGGGGACGGACGTTGTTTCACCCCTCCACTTT
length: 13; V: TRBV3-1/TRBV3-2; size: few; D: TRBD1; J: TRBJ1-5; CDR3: CASSQDRDQPQHF; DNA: TGTGCCAGCAGTCAGGACAGGGATCAGCCCCAGCATTTT
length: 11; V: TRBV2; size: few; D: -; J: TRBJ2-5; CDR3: CASSVEETQYF; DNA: TGTGCCAGCAGTGTCGAGGAGACCCAGTACTTC
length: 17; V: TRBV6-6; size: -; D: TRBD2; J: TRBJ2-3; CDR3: CASSPNVAGESTDTQYF; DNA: TGTGCCAGCAGTCCGAATGTAGCGGGGGAGAGCACAGATACGCAGTATTTT
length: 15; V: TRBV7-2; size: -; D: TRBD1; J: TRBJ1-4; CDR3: CASSLSGRGDEKLFF; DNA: TGTGCCAGCAGCTTATCGGGCAGGGGGGATGAAAAACTGTTTTTT
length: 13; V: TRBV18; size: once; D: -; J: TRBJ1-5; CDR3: CASSPDSDQPQHF; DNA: TGTGCCAGCTCACCAGACTCGGATCAGCCCCAGCATTTT
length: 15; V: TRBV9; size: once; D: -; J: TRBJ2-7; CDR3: CASSPEAGEAYEQYF; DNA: TGTGCCAGCAGCCCAGAGGCAGGGGAAGCCTACGAGCAGTACTTC
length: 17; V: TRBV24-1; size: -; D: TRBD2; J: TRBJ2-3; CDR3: CATSDPSGGALADTQYF; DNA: TGTGCCACCAGTGATCCCAGCGGGGGGGCTCTGGCAGATACGCAGTATTTT
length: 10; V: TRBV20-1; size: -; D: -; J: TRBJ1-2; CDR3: CSIQGGGYTF; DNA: TGCAGTATCCAAGGGGGTGGCTACACCTTC
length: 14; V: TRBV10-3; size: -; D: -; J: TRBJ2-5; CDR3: CAISESTRQETQYF; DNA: TGTGCCATCAGTGAGTCGACACGGCAAGAGACCCAGTACTTC
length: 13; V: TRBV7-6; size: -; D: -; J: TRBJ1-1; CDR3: CASSLGGDDEAFF; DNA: TGTGCCAGCAGCTTAGGGGGGGACGATGAAGCTTTCTTT
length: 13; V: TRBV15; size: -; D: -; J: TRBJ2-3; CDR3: CATSSFRGDTQYF; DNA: TGTGCCACCAGCAGTTTCAGGGGAGATACGCAGTATTTT
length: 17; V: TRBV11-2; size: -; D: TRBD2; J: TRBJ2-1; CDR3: CASSSASGGVSYNEQFF; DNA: TGTGCCAGCAGCTCGGCTAGCGGGGGGGTCTCCTACAATGAGCAGTTCTTC
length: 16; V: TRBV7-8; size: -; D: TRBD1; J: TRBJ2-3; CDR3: CASSILQGASTDTQYF; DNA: TGTGCCAGCAGCATACTACAGGGGGCGAGCACAGATACGCAGTATTTT
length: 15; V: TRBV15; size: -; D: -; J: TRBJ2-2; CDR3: CATSGLRLGTGELFF; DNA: TGTGCCACCAGCGGACTAAGACTAGGAACCGGGGAGCTGTTTTTT
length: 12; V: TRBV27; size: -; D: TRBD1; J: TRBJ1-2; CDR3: CASRQGAGGYTF; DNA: TGTGCCAGCAGGCAGGGGGCAGGTGGCTACACCTTC
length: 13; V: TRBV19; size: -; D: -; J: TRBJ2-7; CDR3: CASSMSGPYEQYF; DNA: TGTGCCAGTAGTATGTCAGGGCCCTACGAGCAGTACTTC
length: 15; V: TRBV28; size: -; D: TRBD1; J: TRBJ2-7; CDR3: CASTRQGTGAYEQYF; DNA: TGTGCCAGCACCCGGCAAGGGACAGGGGCTTACGAGCAGTACTTC
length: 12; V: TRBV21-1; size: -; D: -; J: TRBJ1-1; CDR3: CASSRTGGEAFF; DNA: TGTGCCAGCAGCAGGACAGGGGGCGAAGCTTTCTTT
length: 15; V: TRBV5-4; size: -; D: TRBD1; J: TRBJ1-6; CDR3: CASSLGDRGLSPLHF; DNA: TGTGCCAGCAGCCTGGGGGACAGGGGGCTCTCACCCCTCCACTTT
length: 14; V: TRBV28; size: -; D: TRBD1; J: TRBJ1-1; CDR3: CASRGGQTNTEAFF; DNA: TGTGCCAGCAGGGGGGGACAGACGAACACTGAAGCTTTCTTT
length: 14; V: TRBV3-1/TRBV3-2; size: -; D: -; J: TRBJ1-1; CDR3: CASSRRGGGTEAFF; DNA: TGTGCCAGCAGCCGTAGGGGGGGTGGCACTGAAGCTTTCTTT
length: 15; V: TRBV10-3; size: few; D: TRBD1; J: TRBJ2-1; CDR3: CAIKPGGDSYNEQFF; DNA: TGTGCCATCAAGCCAGGGGGCGATTCCTACAATGAGCAGTTCTTC
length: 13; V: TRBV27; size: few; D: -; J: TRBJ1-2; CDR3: CASSLQGGYGYTF; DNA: TGTGCCAGCAGTTTACAGGGAGGCTATGGCTACACCTTC
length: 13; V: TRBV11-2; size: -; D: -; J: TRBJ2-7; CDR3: CASSWRDSYEQYF; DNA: TGTGCCAGCAGCTGGAGGGACAGCTACGAGCAGTACTTC
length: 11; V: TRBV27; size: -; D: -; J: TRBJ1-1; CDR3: CASEEGPQAFF; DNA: TGTGCCAGCGAGGAGGGACCTCAAGCTTTCTTT
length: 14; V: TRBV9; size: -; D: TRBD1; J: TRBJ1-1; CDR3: CASSPDRLWTEAFF; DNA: TGTGCCAGCAGCCCGGACAGGCTTTGGACTGAAGCTTTCTTT
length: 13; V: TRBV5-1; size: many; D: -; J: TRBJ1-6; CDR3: CASSLGSLGPLHF; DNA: TGCGCCAGCAGTCTTGGTAGCCTCGGACCCCTCCACTTT
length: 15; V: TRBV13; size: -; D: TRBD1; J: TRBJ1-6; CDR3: CASSLWTGRNSPLHF; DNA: TGTGCCAGCAGCCTTTGGACAGGGAGAAATTCACCCCTCCACTTT
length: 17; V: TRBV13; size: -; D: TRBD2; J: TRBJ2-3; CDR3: CASSSGLAGSPVDTQYF; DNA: TGTGCCAGCAGCTCGGGACTAGCGGGCTCCCCGGTGGATACGCAGTATTTT
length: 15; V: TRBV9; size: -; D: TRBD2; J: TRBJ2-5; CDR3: CASSRLAGGQETQYF; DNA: TGTGCCAGCAGCCGACTAGCGGGGGGTCAGGAGACCCAGTACTTC